This entry is about one T cell receptor (beta chain). Its target is unknown. J gave up 10 bases and V 1 base, and 8 bases lay outside the gene matches. Germline V gene data show CDR1 as MNHNS and CDR2 as SASEGT. This CDR3 region has 15 residues. The data are from a study of cytomegalovirus exposure and HLA in healthy donors. Study results and limitations: The authors confirmed in vitro that a few CMV-associated chains were specific for CMV antigens. Most TCR sequences were uncommon, yet certain public TCRs appeared in many donors. TCR clusters originating in the first cohort tended to co-occur in the 100 to 150 validation repertoires, according to a later analysis.

Data came from immunoSEQ multiplex PCR; TCRdb stores just in-frame clones and leaves some out. The sample lists fewer than 85,000 clones, roughly 94% seen once, with approximately 0.59% in the top ten. The chain combines TRBV6-1 with TRBJ2-1; 9 nucleotides line up with TRBD2. The receptor's source is a woman under 30 in good health and CMV-seronegative. Sequencing input: PBMCs. The CDR3 protein is CASSEEAGGPYEQFF. DNA for the CDR3: TGTGCCAGCAGTGAAGAGGCGGGGGGGCCATACGAGCAGTTCTTC.